What follows is one T cell receptor beta chain and its context. Its antigen is not identified. TCRdb re-analysed the reads in MiXCR, keeping a single row per CDR3 protein. The sample contains about 920,000 distinct CDR3 sequences, around 29% of which appear only once. This specimen comes from a study of T cell repertoires in cytomegalovirus infection. About the study: Epitope selection comprised recently identified HLA-C-restricted CMV epitopes and well-studied HLA-B-restricted CMV epitopes. Shared public TCR beta signatures pointed to both CMV infection and a matching HLA type. Regarding the study as a whole: The ex vivo response was dominated by HLA-C-restricted CMV-specific TCR beta clonotypes. Summed frequency of shared TCR beta families picked out CMV carriers who also had the relevant HLA.

The CDR3 has 12 amino acids. The V gene's germline CDR1 is MDHEN and CDR2 SYDVKM. V was clipped by 5 bases and J by 6 bases, with 11 bases between them. The sample here was cultured CD8+ T cells from PBMCs, taken from culture after CMV antigen stimulation. This TCR derives from a human donor in good health (CMV status not recorded). Some clones in this sample may be carry-over from other donors' samples. This chain uses TRBV28 with TRBJ2-7; a possible D gene is TRBD1 (5 bases). CDR3 bases: TGTGCCAGCAGTCCCTCAGGGCCCGAGCAGTACTTC. Translated, it gives CASSPSGPEQYF.